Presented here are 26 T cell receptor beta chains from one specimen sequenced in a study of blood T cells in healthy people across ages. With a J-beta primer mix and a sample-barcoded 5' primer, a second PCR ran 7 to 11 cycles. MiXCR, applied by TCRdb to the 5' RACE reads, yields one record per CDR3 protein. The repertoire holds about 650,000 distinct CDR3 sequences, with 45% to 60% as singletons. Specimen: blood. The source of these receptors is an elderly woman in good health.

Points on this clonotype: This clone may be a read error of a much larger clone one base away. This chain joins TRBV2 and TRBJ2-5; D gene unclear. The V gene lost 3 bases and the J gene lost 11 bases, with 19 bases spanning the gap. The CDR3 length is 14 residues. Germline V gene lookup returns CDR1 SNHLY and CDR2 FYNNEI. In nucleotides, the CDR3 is TGTGCCAGCAGTGAGATTAGAATACGCTATGAGCAGTACTTC. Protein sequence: CASSEIRIRYEQYF.

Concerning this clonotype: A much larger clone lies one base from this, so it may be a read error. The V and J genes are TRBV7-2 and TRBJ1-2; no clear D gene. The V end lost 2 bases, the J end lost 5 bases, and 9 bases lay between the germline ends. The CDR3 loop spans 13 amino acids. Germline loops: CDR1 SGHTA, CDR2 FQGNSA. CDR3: CASSLSIKYGYTF. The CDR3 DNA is TGTGCCAGCAGCTTATCTATAAAATATGGCTACACCTTC.

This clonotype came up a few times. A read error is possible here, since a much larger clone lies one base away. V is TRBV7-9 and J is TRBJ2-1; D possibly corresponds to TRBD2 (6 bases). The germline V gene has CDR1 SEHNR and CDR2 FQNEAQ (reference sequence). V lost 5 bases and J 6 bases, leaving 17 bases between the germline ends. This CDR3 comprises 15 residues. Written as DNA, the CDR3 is TGTGCCAGCAGCCTCCCCCGGGGGTTACCCAATGAGCAGTTCTTC. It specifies CASSLPRGLPNEQFF. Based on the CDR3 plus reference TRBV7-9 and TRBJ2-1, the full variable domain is DTGVSQNPRHKITKRGQNVTFRCDPISEHNRLYWYRQTLGQGPEFLTYFQNEAQLEKSRLLSDRFSAERPKGSFSTLEIQRTEQGDSAMYLCASSLPRGLPNEQFFGPGTRLTVL.

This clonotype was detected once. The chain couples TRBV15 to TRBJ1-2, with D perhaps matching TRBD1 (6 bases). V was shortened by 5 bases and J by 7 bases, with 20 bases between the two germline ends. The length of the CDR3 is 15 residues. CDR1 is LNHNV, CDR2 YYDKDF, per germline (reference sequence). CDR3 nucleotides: TGTGCCACCAGCTCAATTTACAGGGAAAAAATTGGCTACACCTTC. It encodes CATSSIYREKIGYTF.

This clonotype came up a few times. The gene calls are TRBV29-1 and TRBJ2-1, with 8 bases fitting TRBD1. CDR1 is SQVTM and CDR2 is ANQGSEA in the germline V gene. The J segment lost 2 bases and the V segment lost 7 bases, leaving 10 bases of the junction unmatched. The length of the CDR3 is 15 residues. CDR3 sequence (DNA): TGCAGCGCCTCATCCGGGACAGGAGCCTACAATGAGCAGTTCTTC. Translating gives CSASSGTGAYNEQFF.

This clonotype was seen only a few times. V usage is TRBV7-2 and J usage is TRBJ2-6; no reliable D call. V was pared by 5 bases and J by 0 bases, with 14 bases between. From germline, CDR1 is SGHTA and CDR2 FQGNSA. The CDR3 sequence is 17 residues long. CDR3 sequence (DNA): TGTGCCAGCAGCCAACCGACACCCGACTCTGGGGCCAACGTCCTGACTTTC. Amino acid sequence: CASSQPTPDSGANVLTF.

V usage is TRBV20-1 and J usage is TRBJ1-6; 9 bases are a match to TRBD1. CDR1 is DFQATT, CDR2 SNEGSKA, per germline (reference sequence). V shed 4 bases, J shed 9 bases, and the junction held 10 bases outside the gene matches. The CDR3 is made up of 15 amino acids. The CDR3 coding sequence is TGCAGTGCTATACCCCCGGGACAGGGTAGTTCACCCCTCCACTTT. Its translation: CSAIPPGQGSSPLHF.

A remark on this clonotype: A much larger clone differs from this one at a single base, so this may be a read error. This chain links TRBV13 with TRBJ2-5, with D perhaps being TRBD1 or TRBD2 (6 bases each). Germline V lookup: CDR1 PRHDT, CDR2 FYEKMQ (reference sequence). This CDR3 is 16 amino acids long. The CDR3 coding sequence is TGTGCCAGCAGCTTAAACCAAAGGGGGTCGGGAGAGGCCCAGTACTTC. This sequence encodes CASSLNQRGSGEAQYF.

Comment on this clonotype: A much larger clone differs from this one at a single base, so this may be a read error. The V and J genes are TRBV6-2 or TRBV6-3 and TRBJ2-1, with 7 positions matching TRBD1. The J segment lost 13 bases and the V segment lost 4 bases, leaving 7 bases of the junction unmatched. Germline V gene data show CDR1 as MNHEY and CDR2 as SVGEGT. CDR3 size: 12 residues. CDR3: CASSFRDSVQFF. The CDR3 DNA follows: TGTGCCAGCAGTTTCCGGGACAGTGTACAGTTCTTC.

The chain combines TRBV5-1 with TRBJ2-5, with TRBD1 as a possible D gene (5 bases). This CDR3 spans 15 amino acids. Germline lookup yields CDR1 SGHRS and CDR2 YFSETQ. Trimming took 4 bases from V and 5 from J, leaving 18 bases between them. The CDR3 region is CASSRSQGFGETQYF. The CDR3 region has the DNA TGCGCCAGCAGCCGATCCCAGGGCTTTGGGGAGACCCAGTACTTC.

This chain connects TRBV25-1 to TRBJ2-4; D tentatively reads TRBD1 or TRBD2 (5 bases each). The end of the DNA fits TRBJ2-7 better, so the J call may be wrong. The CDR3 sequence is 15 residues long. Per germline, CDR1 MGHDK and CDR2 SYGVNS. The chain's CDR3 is CASSETGTRHDEQYF. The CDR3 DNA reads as TGTGCCAGCAGTGAAACCGGGACGAGGCACGACGAGCAGTACTTC.

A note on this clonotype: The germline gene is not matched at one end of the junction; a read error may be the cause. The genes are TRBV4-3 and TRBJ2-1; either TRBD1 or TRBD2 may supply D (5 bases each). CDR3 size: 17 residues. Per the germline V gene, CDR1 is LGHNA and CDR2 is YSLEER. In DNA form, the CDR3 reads TGCGCCAGCAGCCAGGGGACGTGGGGCACCTCCTACAATGAGCAGTTATTC. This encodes CASSQGTWGTSYNEQLF.

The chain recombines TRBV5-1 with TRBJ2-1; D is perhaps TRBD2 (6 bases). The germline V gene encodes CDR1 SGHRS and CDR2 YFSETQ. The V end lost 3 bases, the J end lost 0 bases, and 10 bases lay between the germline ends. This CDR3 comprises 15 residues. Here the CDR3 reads CASSSDYRSYNEQFF. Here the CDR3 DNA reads TGCGCCAGCAGCTCGGACTACCGCTCCTACAATGAGCAGTTCTTC.

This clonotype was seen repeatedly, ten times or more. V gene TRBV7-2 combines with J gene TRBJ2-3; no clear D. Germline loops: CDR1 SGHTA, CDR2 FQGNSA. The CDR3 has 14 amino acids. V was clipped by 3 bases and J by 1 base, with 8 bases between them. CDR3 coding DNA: TGTGCCAGCAGCTTTGGACCAGGCACAGATACGCAGTATTTT. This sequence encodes CASSFGPGTDTQYF.

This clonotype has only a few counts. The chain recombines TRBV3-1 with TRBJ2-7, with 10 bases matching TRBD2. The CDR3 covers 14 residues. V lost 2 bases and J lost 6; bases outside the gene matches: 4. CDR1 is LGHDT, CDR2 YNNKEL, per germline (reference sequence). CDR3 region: CASSQLAGEGEQYF. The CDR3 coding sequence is TGTGCCAGCAGCCAACTAGCGGGAGAGGGCGAGCAGTACTTC.

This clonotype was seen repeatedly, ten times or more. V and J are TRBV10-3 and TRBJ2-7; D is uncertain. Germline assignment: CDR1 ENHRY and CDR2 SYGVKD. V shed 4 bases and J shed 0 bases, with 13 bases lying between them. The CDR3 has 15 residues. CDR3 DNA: TGTGCCATCAGTGTGGGAAGGGCCAGCTCCTACGAGCAGTACTTC. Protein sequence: CAISVGRASSYEQYF.

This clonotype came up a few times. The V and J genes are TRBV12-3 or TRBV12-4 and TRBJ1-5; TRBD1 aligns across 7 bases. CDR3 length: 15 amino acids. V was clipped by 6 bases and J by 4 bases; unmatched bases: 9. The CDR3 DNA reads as TGTGCCAGCAGCACACGGACAGGAGAAAATCAGCCCCAGCATTTT. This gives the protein CASSTRTGENQPQHF.

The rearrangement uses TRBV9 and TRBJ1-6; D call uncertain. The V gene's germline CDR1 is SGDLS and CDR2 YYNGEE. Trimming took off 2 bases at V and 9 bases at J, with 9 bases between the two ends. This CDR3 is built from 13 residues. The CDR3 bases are TGTGCCAGCAGCGTGGACCAATTTTCACCCCTCCACTTT. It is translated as CASSVDQFSPLHF.

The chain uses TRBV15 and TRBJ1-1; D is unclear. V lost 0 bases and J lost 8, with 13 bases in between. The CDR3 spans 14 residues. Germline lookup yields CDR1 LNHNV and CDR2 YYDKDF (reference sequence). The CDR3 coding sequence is TGTGCCACCAGCAGAGATCAGCTCCAGGCGGAAGCTTTCTTT. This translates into CATSRDQLQAEAFF.

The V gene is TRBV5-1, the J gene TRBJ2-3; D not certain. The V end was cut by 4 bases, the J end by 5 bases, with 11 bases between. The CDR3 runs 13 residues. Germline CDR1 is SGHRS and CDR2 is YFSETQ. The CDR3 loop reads CASSPYPEDTQYF. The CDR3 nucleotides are TGCGCCAGCAGCCCCTATCCGGAAGATACGCAGTATTTT.

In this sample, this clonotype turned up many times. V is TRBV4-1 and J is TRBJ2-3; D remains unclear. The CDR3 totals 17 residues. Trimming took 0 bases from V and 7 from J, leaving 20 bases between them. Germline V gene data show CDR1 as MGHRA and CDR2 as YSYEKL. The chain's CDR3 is CASSQEGPAGAVNTQYF. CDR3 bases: TGCGCCAGCAGCCAAGAGGGTCCAGCCGGCGCCGTAAATACGCAGTATTTT.

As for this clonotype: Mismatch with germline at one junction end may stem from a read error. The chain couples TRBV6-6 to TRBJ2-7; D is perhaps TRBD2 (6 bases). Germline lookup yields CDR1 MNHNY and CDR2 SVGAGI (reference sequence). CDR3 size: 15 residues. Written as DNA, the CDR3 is TGTGCCAGTAGTTACGAGACTAGGGGCGCCTACGAGCAGTACTTC. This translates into CASSYETRGAYEQYF.

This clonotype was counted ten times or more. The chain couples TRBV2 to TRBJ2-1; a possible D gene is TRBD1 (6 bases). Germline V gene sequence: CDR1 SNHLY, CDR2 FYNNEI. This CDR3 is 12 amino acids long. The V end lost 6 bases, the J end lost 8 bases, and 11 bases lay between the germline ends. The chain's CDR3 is CASRRTDYEQFF. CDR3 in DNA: TGTGCCAGCAGGAGGACAGACTATGAGCAGTTCTTC.

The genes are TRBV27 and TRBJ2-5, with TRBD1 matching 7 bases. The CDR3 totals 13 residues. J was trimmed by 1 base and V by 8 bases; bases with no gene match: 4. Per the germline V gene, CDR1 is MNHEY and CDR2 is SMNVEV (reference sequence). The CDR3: CASAGTVQETQYF. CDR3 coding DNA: TGTGCCAGCGCCGGGACAGTCCAAGAGACCCAGTACTTC.

This chain's CDR3 is CSVESLAGGFYEQYF. The CDR3 DNA reads as TGCAGCGTTGAATCCCTAGCGGGAGGGTTCTACGAGCAGTACTTC. The rearrangement uses TRBV29-1 and TRBJ2-7; 12 bases fit TRBD2. V was pared by 2 bases and J by 3 bases, with 5 bases of the junction left unmatched. The CDR3 totals 15 residues. Germline-derived CDR1 and CDR2 are SQVTM and ANQGSEA.

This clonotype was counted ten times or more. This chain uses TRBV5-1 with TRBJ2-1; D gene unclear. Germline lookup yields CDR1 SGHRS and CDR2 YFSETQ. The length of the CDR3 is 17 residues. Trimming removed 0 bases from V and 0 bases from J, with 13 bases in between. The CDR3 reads CASSLDPFKSSYNEQFF. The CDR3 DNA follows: TGCGCCAGCAGCTTGGATCCCTTCAAGAGCTCCTACAATGAGCAGTTCTTC.